The T cell receptor beta chain described here comes from a study of blood T cell repertoires in COVID-19. In the study overall: Specimens from acute and convalescent COVID-19 originated in the United States, Italy and Spain. The analysed material was cDNA or gDNA that came from T cells, B-cell-depleted T cells, or PBMCs.

TCRdb's table, derived via immunoSEQ multiplex PCR, lists solely in-frame clones and lacks some. The sample contains just over 65,000 clones, approximately 90% of which appear only once. V was cut by 3 bases and J by 9 bases, with 24 bases left in between. The germline gives CDR1 LNHDA, CDR2 SQIVND (reference sequence). CDR3 size: 17 residues. This TCR derives from a young man with acute or convalescent COVID-19. The chain couples TRBV19 to TRBJ2-1, with D maybe TRBD1 (6 bases). Sequencing input: peripheral blood. The CDR3 region is CASSILRGSSLGGEQFF. Here the CDR3 DNA reads TGTGCCAGTAGTATCCTGAGGGGGAGTTCTTTAGGGGGTGAGCAGTTCTTC.